Included here is one T cell receptor beta chain sequence, with context. The sample holds a few counts of this clone. The antigen it binds to is not known. The input lacks base qualities; no much larger clone sits a single base away. Before undergoing thyroid surgery, none of the patients had been given any kind of treatment. The study retrospectively analysed patient clinical samples collected from the early 2010s to the late 2010s using T-cell receptor beta sequencing. V lost 8 bases and J lost 7 bases; the stretch between them is 24 bases long. Its CDR3 holds 15 amino acids, cysteine through phenylalanine. The read is trimmed to its CDR3 DNA, 45 bases read in frame from base 1. These data originate in a study of metastatic and nonmetastatic thyroid tumors (dated by TCRdb to 2019 to 2021). With regard to the full study: Repertoires were compared across peripheral blood and tumor or nodule tissue samples from malignant and benign thyroid patients.

The library was produced with PCR. The sample was run on an Illumina HiSeq 4000. High-throughput sequencing was used to profile the TCR beta-chain CDR3 region of each patient. The authors' analysis ran thus. The researchers built a classifier to tell apart papillary thyroid cancer patients with distant metastasis, based on CDR3 differences among clinicopathological groups. Repertoire diversity was assessed with the Shannon index, and tumor-blood repertoire similarity with the Morisita-Horn index. Through fastp at Q25 and MiXCR, TCRdb rebuilt clones from the public reads, retaining in-frame beta chains. TCRdb's processing, not the study's, gives the V and J calls here. Here the sample has 75,000 to 95,000 clones; about 13% occur a single time. Of the sample, about 11% is held by the ten largest clones. Summary of the overall study and its limitations: In both blood and tumor samples, TCR beta diversity was reported to be significantly higher in malignant tumors than in benign nodules.

This TCR came from a female donor with papillary thyroid cancer or a benign thyroid nodule (not recorded which). Some clones in this sample may be carry-over from other donors' samples. The sequencing input was blood. The rearranged segments are TRBV12-3 or TRBV12-4 and TRBJ2-7; the D region possibly corresponds to TRBD2 (6 bases align). The DNA sequence reads TGTGCCAGCCTACAAAGGAGGGCCGAAACGTGGGAGCAGTACTTC. The translation is CASLQRRAETWEQYF.